This is a list of T cell receptor beta chains from one sample in a study of OX40 agonist ivuxolimab in advanced cancers. Assay used: immunoSEQ multiplex PCR; TCRdb lists only in-frame clones, some missing. The sample holds 60,000 or so clones, around 92% seen once. The sequences come from CD4+ or CD8+ T cells sorted from blood, collected in a trial of the OX40 agonist ivuxolimab. The receptor source for this set is an adult with an advanced solid tumor such as melanoma, head and neck, liver or kidney cancer. Each CDR3 is given without its conserved first and last residue.

V	J	CDR3
TRBV6-6	TRBJ1-2	ASSYSPAGFNYGYT
TRBV15	TRBJ2-5	ATSRDMTRGVGETQY
TRBV6-1	TRBJ1-1	ASSVGGENTEAF
TRBV2	TRBJ1-1	AASLGEAF
TRBV6-1	TRBJ1-6	ASSEGTGDNSPLH
TRBV6-6	TRBJ2-7	ASSSRGGNEQY
TRBV5-8	TRBJ1-5	ASSLVVLMFPNQPQH
TRBV30	TRBJ1-5	AWSVAGQPQH
TRBV11-2	TRBJ2-1	ASSSLAGPYNEQF
TRBV28	TRBJ1-2	ASSLDGQGTNYGYT
TRBV7-9	TRBJ2-7	ASSRSTNRDSYEQY
TRBV9	TRBJ2-7	ASSPGGLTYEQY
TRBV5-8	TRBJ1-1	ASPDRGLWGTEAF
TRBV27	TRBJ1-1	ASSAQGNTEAF
TRBV9	TRBJ1-5	ASSALENQPQH
TRBV5-6	TRBJ2-2	ASSVMWGPGELF
TRBV28	TRBJ2-2	ASKWGNTGELF
TRBV19	TRBJ2-2	ASSMTGVTGELF
TRBV29-1	TRBJ1-5	SAPSPPVVSQPQH
TRBV7-2	TRBJ1-6	ASSLRDRVFGSPLH
TRBV25-1	TRBJ1-3	ASTWGGSGNTIY
TRBV6-5	TRBJ1-5	ASSYSMGTNQPQH
TRBV30	TRBJ1-2	AWSTGQGNYGYT
TRBV27	TRBJ1-2	ASSPGQGWVNYGYT
TRBV5-4	TRBJ2-2	ASSLSTGELF
TRBV19	TRBJ2-1	ASSTGGPSSYNEQF
TRBV2	TRBJ1-5	ASMGQGPNQPQH
TRBV11-2	TRBJ1-3	ASSLENTIY
TRBV11-2	TRBJ1-1	ASSFLPGGATEAF
TRBV27	TRBJ1-1	ASSSPRDGPFSF
TRBV27	TRBJ2-5	ASSLYPAQETQY
TRBV4-3	TRBJ2-3	ASSQDSASATDTQY
TRBV11-2	TRBJ1-5	ASSLGAGQPQH
TRBV7-9	TRBJ1-1	ATEKGDVEAF
TRBV4-1	TRBJ2-1	ASSQSSPDLNPYNEQF
TRBV28	TRBJ1-5	ASSVDQPQH